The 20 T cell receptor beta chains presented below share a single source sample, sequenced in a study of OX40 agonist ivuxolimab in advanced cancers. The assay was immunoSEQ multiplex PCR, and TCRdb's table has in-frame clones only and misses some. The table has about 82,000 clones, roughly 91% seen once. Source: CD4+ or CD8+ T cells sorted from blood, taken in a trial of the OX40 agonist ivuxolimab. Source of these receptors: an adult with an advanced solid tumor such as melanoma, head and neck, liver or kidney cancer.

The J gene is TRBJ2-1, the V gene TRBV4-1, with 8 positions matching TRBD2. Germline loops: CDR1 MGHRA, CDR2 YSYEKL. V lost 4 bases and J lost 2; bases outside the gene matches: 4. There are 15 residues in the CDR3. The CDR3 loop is CASSLTSGPYNEQFF. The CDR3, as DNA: TGCGCCAGCAGCCTAACTAGCGGCCCCTACAATGAGCAGTTCTTC.

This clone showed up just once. CDR3 region: CASSFEGIGTEAFF. DNA of the CDR3: TGTGCCAGCAGTTTTGAGGGAATTGGCACTGAAGCTTTCTTT. The J gene is TRBJ1-1, the V gene TRBV6-5; D ambiguous. The germline CDR1 and CDR2 sequences are MNHEY and SVGAGI. V was trimmed by 4 bases and J by 4 bases, leaving 13 bases between them. The length of the CDR3 is 14 residues.

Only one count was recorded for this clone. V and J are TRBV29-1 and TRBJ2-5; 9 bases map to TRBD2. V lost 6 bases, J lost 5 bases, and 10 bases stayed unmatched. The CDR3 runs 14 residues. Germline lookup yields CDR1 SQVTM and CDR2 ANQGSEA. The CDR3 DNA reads TGCAGCGTCCGGGGTGGACTAGCGCCGGAGACCCAGTACTTC. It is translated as CSVRGGLAPETQYF.

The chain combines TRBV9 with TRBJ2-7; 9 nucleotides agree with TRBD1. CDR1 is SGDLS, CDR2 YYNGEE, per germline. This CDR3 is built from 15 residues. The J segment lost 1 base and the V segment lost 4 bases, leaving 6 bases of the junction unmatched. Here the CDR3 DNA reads TGTGCCAGCAGCCCGGGACAGGGATTTTCCTACGAGCAGTACTTC. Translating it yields CASSPGQGFSYEQYF.

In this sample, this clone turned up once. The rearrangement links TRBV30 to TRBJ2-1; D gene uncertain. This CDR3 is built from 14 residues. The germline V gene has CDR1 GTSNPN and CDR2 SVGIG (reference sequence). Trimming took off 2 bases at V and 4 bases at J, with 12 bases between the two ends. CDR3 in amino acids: CAWSRSGWYNEQFF. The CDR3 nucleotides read TGTGCCTGGAGTCGCTCGGGCTGGTACAATGAGCAGTTCTTC.

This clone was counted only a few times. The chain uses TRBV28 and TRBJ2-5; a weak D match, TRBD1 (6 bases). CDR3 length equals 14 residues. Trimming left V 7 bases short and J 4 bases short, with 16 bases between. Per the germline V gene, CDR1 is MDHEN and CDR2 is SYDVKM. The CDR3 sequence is CASKSNQGRETQYF. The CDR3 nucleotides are TGTGCCAGCAAATCGAATCAGGGGCGAGAGACCCAGTACTTC. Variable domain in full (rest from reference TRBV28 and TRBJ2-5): DVKVTQSSRYLVKRTGEKVFLECVQDMDHENMFWYRQDPGLGLRLIYFSYDVKMKEKGDIPEGYSVSREKKERFSLILESASTNQTSMYLCASKSNQGRETQYFGPGTRLLVL.

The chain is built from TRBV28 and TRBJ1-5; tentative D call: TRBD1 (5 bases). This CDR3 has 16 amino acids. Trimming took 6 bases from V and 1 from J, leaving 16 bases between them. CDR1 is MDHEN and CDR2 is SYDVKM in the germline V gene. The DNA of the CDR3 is TGTGCCAGCAGCGCCGGGGGGGTCGGAAGCAATCAGCCCCAGCATTTT. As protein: CASSAGGVGSNQPQHF.

The CDR3 spells CAWSALGRMNSPLHF. In nucleotides, the CDR3 is TGTGCCTGGAGTGCCCTGGGACGGATGAATTCACCCCTCCACTTT. The chain has TRBV30 and TRBJ1-6, with D possibly TRBD1 on 5 matching bases. V was pared by 1 base and J by 7 bases, with 14 bases between. Germline loops: CDR1 GTSNPN, CDR2 SVGIG (reference sequence). This CDR3 comprises 15 residues.

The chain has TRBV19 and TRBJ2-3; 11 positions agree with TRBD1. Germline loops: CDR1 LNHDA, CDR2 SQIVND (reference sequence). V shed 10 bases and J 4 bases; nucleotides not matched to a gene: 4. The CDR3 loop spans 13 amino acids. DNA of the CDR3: TGTGCCACTAGGGACAGGGGGTCAGATACGCAGTATTTT. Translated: CATRDRGSDTQYF.

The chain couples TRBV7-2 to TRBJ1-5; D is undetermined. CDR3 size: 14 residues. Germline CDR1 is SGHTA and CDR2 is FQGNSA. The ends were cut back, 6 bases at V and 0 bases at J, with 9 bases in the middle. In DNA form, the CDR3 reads TGTGCCAGCAGTCCAGACGGTAGCAATCAGCCCCAGCATTTT. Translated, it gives CASSPDGSNQPQHF.

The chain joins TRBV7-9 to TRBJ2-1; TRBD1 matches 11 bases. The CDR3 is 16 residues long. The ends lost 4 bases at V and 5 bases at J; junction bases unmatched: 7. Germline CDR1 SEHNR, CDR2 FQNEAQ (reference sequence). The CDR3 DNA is TGTGCCAGCAGCTCTAGGACAGGGGGCCTTCACAATGAGCAGTTCTTC. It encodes CASSSRTGGLHNEQFF.

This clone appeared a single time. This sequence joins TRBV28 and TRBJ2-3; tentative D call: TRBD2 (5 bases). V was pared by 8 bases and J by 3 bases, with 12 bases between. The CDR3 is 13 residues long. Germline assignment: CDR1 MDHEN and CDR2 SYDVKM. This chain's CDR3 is CASRVLETDTQYF. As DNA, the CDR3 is TGTGCCAGCCGAGTACTAGAGACAGATACGCAGTATTTT. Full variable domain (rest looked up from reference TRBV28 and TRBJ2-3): DVKVTQSSRYLVKRTGEKVFLECVQDMDHENMFWYRQDPGLGLRLIYFSYDVKMKEKGDIPEGYSVSREKKERFSLILESASTNQTSMYLCASRVLETDTQYFGPGTRLTVL.

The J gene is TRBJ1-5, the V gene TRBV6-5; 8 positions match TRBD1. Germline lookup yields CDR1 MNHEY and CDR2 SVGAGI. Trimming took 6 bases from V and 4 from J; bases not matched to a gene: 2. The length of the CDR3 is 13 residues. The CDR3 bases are TGTGCCAGCAGCCGACAGGGGAATCAGCCCCAGCATTTT. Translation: CASSRQGNQPQHF.

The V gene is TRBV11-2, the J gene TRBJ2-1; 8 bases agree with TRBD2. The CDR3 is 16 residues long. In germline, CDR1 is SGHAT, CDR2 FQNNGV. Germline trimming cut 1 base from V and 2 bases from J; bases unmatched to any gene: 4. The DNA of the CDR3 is TGTGCCAGCAGCTTAGTCGATAGCGGGACCTACAATGAGCAGTTCTTC. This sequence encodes CASSLVDSGTYNEQFF.

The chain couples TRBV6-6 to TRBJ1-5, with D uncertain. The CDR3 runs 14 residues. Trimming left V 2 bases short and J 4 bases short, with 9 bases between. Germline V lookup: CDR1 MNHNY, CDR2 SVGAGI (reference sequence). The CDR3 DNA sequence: TGTGCCAGCAGTTACGCGGGTCAGAATCAGCCCCAGCATTTT. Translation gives CASSYAGQNQPQHF.

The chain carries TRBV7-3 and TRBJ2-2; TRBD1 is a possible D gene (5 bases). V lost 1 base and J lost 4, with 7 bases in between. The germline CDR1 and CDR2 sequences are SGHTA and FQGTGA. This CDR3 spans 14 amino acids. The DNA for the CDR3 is TGTGCCAGCAGCTTAAATGGGGCCACCGGGGAGCTGTTTTTT. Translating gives CASSLNGATGELFF. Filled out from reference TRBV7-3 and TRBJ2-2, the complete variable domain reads GAGVSQTPSNKVTEKGKYVELRCDPISGHTALYWYRQSLGQGPEFLIYFQGTGAADDSGLPNDRFFAVRPEGSVSTLKIQRTERGDSAVYLCASSLNGATGELFFGEGSRLTVL.

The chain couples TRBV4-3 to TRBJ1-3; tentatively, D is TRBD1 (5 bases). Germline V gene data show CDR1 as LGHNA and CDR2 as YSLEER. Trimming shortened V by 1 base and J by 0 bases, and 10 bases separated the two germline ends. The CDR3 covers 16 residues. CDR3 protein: CASSQGQGYSGNTIYF. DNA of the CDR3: TGCGCCAGCAGCCAAGGTCAGGGATACTCTGGAAACACCATATATTTT.

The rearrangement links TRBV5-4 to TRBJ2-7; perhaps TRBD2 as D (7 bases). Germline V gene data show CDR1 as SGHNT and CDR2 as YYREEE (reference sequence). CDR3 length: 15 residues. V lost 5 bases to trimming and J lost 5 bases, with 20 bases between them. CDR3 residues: CASRSGGQGEDEQYF. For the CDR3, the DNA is TGTGCCAGCAGATCCGGGGGGCAAGGAGAGGACGAGCAGTACTTC.

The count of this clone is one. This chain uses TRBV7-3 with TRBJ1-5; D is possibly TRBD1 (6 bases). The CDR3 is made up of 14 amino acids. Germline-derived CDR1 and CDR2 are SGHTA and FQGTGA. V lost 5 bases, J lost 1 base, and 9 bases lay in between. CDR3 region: CASSTGQSNQPQHF. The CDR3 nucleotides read TGTGCCAGCAGCACCGGACAGAGCAATCAGCCCCAGCATTTT.

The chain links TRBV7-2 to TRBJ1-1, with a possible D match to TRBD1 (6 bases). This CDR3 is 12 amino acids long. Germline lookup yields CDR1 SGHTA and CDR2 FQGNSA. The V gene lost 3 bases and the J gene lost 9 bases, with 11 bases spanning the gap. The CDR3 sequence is CASSFQGLKAFF. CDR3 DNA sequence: TGTGCCAGCAGCTTTCAGGGGCTGAAAGCTTTCTTT.